Listed here are 15 T cell receptor beta chains from one sample, sequenced in a study of control samples from healthy donors and cancer patients. Assay used: immunoSEQ multiplex PCR; TCRdb lists only in-frame clones, some missing. The sample lists about 120,000 clones; about 91% were seen once. The material sequenced was blood. Receptors were obtained from a man in his forties in good health.

The chain is built from TRBV5-1 and TRBJ1-2, with a possible D match to TRBD1 (5 bases). This CDR3 has 13 amino acids. Trimming took off 2 bases at V and 6 bases at J, with 11 bases between the two ends. In germline, CDR1 is SGHRS, CDR2 YFSETQ. CDR3 region: CASSFGRGDGYTF. The CDR3 DNA reads TGCGCCAGCAGCTTTGGAAGGGGAGATGGCTACACCTTC. Looking up the rest from reference TRBV5-1 and TRBJ1-2 gives the full variable domain: KAGVTQTPRYLIKTRGQQVTLSCSPISGHRSVSWYQQTPGQGLQFLFEYFSETQRNKGNFPGRFSGRQFSNSRSEMNVSTLELGDSALYLCASSFGRGDGYTFGSGTRLTVV.

The rearrangement links TRBV15 to TRBJ1-2, with 7 bases matching TRBD1. CDR1 and CDR2 (germline): LNHNV, YYDKDF (reference sequence). The trim removed 11 bases at V and 0 bases at J, leaving 15 bases unmatched. This CDR3 region has 16 residues. CDR3 sequence reads: CAPLRDRKHSNYGYTF. CDR3 nucleotides: TGTGCCCCCCTCCGGGACAGAAAACATTCTAACTATGGCTACACCTTC.

The CDR3 sequence is CASRPTLLSNQPQHF. The CDR3 DNA reads TGTGCCAGCAGACCCACCTTACTTAGCAATCAGCCCCAGCATTTT. The rearrangement joins TRBV6-6 to TRBJ1-5; D unclear. Trimming removed 6 bases at V and 0 bases at J, with 12 bases between. CDR1 is MNHNY, CDR2 SVGAGI, per germline (reference sequence). The CDR3 totals 15 residues.

V gene TRBV5-6 combines with J gene TRBJ2-7; D ambiguous. Germline V gives CDR1 SGHDT, CDR2 YYEEEE. This CDR3 has 15 residues. With 0 bases removed from V and 0 bases from J, the gap between germline ends came to 10 bases. The CDR3 sequence is CASSLDWGSSYEQYF. In DNA form, the CDR3 reads TGTGCCAGCAGCTTGGACTGGGGAAGCTCCTACGAGCAGTACTTC.

The rearrangement uses TRBV3-1 (or the pseudogene TRBV3-2) and TRBJ1-5, with TRBD1 matching 7 bases. CDR3 length equals 13 residues. J was trimmed by 7 bases and V by 6 bases; bases with no gene match: 6. The V gene's germline CDR1 is LGHDT and CDR2 YNNKEL (reference sequence). The CDR3 region has the DNA TGTGCCAGCAGGTCGACAGGGAACCAGCCCCAGCATTTT. It encodes CASRSTGNQPQHF.

This chain links TRBV14 with TRBJ1-1; no clear D. Germline CDR1 SGHDN, CDR2 FVKESK. Trimming cost V 1 base and J 0 bases, with 3 bases left between them. This CDR3 is built from 13 residues. The CDR3 protein is CASSQGMNTEAFF. The DNA for the CDR3 is TGTGCCAGCAGCCAAGGGATGAACACTGAAGCTTTCTTT.

J is TRBJ2-2 and V is TRBV9; 8 nucleotides match TRBD1. Germline V CDR1 and CDR2: SGDLS, YYNGEE. The CDR3 is made up of 15 amino acids. J was trimmed by 6 bases and V by 5 bases; bases with no gene match: 9. Here the CDR3 DNA reads TGTGCCAGCAGGGAAACCGGGACAGGTCCCGGGGAGCTGTTTTTT. Protein product: CASRETGTGPGELFF. Based on the CDR3 plus reference TRBV9 and TRBJ2-2, the full variable domain is DSGVTQTPKHLITATGQRVTLRCSPRSGDLSVYWYQQSLDQGLQFLIQYYNGEERAKGNILERFSAQQFPDLHSELNLSSLELGDSALYFCASRETGTGPGELFFGEGSRLTVL.

This chain joins TRBV4-3 and TRBJ1-1, with a tentative D call TRBD1 (6 bases). This CDR3 is 14 amino acids long. Trimming removed 1 base at V and 3 bases at J, with 9 bases between. Germline values: CDR1 LGHNA, CDR2 YSLEER. The CDR3 reads CASSQGGGDTEAFF. The CDR3 bases are TGCGCCAGCAGCCAAGGAGGGGGGGACACTGAAGCTTTCTTT.

The chain employs TRBV11-2 and TRBJ1-2; 7 bases line up with TRBD1. Looked up from germline, CDR1 is SGHAT and CDR2 is FQNNGV. The CDR3 length is 15 residues. With V trimmed by 0 bases and J by 1 base, 2 bases remained unmatched. The CDR3: CASSLERGRNYGYTF. DNA for the CDR3: TGTGCCAGCAGCTTAGAAAGGGGGCGTAACTATGGCTACACCTTC.

The rearrangement joins TRBV21-1 to TRBJ1-3. TRBV21-1 is a pseudogene locus. This CDR3 contains 16 residues. The CDR3 sequence: CASSKGGGKLGNTIYF. The DNA for the CDR3 is TGTGCCAGCAGCAAAGGTGGAGGGAAACTTGGAAACACCATATATTTT.

The chain links TRBV28 to TRBJ1-2, with D possibly TRBD1 on 6 matching bases. The CDR3 spans 15 residues. From germline, CDR1 is MDHEN and CDR2 SYDVKM. The V end was cut by 5 bases, the J end by 1 base, with 14 bases between. CDR3 amino acids: CASSASDSLNYGYTF. In DNA, the CDR3 is TGTGCCAGCAGTGCCTCGGACAGCCTTAACTATGGCTACACCTTC.

This sequence joins TRBV7-9 and TRBJ2-1; 8 bases are shared with TRBD2. Germline trimming cut 0 bases from V and 3 bases from J; bases unmatched to any gene: 10. The CDR3 consists of 18 residues. Looked up from germline, CDR1 is SEHNR and CDR2 is FQNEAQ (reference sequence). The CDR3 protein is CASSLAFSSTSGYNEQFF. The CDR3 nucleotides read TGTGCCAGCAGCTTAGCGTTTTCGAGTACTAGCGGCTACAATGAGCAGTTCTTC.

The genes are TRBV5-1 and TRBJ2-3; D is perhaps TRBD2 (5 bases). The length of the CDR3 is 13 residues. The V gene's germline CDR1 is SGHRS and CDR2 YFSETQ. V gave up 3 bases and J gave up 6 bases, with 11 bases separating them. The CDR3 DNA sequence: TGCGCCAGCAGCTACCGGGGTCCCGATACGCAGTATTTT. It encodes CASSYRGPDTQYF.

This clone was seen just once. CDR3 sequence reads: CASSISGADTQYF. CDR3 bases: TGTGCCAGTAGTATCTCAGGGGCAGATACGCAGTATTTT. The chain has TRBV19 and TRBJ2-3; D might be TRBD1 (6 bases). The CDR3 runs to 13 residues. The ends were cut back, 3 bases at V and 4 bases at J, with 8 bases in the middle. CDR1 and CDR2 (germline): LNHDA, SQIVND (reference sequence).

The J gene is TRBJ2-7, the V gene TRBV6-5; TRBD2 matches 7 bases. The length of the CDR3 is 15 residues. The ends lost 7 bases at V and 0 bases at J; junction bases unmatched: 9. Germline CDR1 reads MNHEY; CDR2 reads SVGAGI. CDR3 residues: CASNTVSGGSYEQYF. In DNA, the CDR3 is TGTGCCAGCAACACGGTTTCGGGGGGCTCCTACGAGCAGTACTTC.